One and the same sample provided the 27 T cell receptor beta chains below, sequenced in a study of long-term antiretroviral therapy in people with HIV. Sequencing relied on immunoSEQ assay v3.0, run at survey level. TCRdb keeps only in-frame clones here, not all; method: immunoSEQ multiplex PCR. The sample records about 36,000 clones, less than 85% being singletons. Sequencing used unsorted PBMCs, obtained 3.4 years after starting antiretroviral therapy. These receptor sequences come from a man aged 25-40 years with HIV.

V gene TRBV27 combines with J gene TRBJ1-2; perhaps TRBD1 as D (5 bases). Germline lookup yields CDR1 MNHEY and CDR2 SMNVEV (reference sequence). The V gene lost 2 bases and the J gene lost 4 bases, with 14 bases spanning the gap. This CDR3 contains 15 residues. In DNA, the CDR3 is TGTGCCAGCAGTTTAAAGGGGACTATGGGCTATGGCTACACCTTC. Translation gives CASSLKGTMGYGYTF.

The chain joins TRBV4-3 to TRBJ2-5, with D possibly TRBD1 on 6 matching bases. V was trimmed by 3 bases and J by 5 bases, leaving 19 bases between them. Germline V gene sequence: CDR1 LGHNA, CDR2 YSLEER. This CDR3 is built from 16 residues. CDR3 in DNA: TGCGCCAGCAGCCAGGGGCTGAGGGGGAAGGGGGAGACCCAGTACTTC. Translated, it gives CASSQGLRGKGETQYF.

J is TRBJ2-1 and V is TRBV4-3; possible D gene TRBD1, 6 bases. The CDR3 is 15 amino acids. The V gene lost 1 base and the J gene lost 9 bases, with 16 bases spanning the gap. Per the germline V gene, CDR1 is LGHNA and CDR2 is YSLEER. The CDR3 DNA is TGCGCCAGCAGCCAAGGACAGGCGGATAGTAGTGAGCAGTTCTTC. This translates into CASSQGQADSSEQFF.

The chain has TRBV19 and TRBJ2-7; unclear D gene. This CDR3 is built from 14 residues. Germline CDR1 reads LNHDA; CDR2 reads SQIVND (reference sequence). V dropped 6 bases and J dropped 6 bases, with 18 bases sitting between them. CDR3 DNA: TGTGCCAGTAGCCCCCGTGGAGCTACTCTCGAGCAGTACTTC. Encoded protein: CASSPRGATLEQYF.

This chain uses TRBV13 with TRBJ1-5; D is unresolved. From germline, CDR1 is PRHDT and CDR2 FYEKMQ (reference sequence). V lost 1 base, J lost 2 bases, and 3 bases lay in between. The CDR3 sequence is 13 residues long. The CDR3 loop is CASSLDRNQPQHF. CDR3 bases: TGTGCCAGCAGCTTAGATCGCAATCAGCCCCAGCATTTT.

J is TRBJ1-1 and V is TRBV19; D is undetermined. CDR3 length equals 15 residues. In germline, CDR1 is LNHDA, CDR2 SQIVND (reference sequence). V was trimmed by 10 bases and J by 1 base, leaving 19 bases between them. For the CDR3, the DNA is TGTGCCACGACACCTTCTCTCCCATCGAACACTGAAGCTTTCTTT. Residues: CATTPSLPSNTEAFF.

The chain couples TRBV9 to TRBJ1-2; D is possibly TRBD1 (5 bases). The V end was cut by 0 bases, the J end by 0 bases, with 9 bases between. The germline V gene has CDR1 SGDLS and CDR2 YYNGEE. The CDR3 is 15 residues long. DNA for the CDR3: TGTGCCAGCAGCGTAGGGGGCCAGTCTAACTATGGCTACACCTTC. The encoded protein is CASSVGGQSNYGYTF.

This chain joins TRBV30 and TRBJ1-1; tentatively, D is TRBD1 (6 bases). The germline V and J ends were trimmed by 4 bases and 3 bases, with 12 bases remaining between them. The CDR3 sequence is 13 residues long. Germline V gives CDR1 GTSNPN, CDR2 SVGIG (reference sequence). The CDR3 reads CAWNGTPDTEAFF. DNA of the CDR3: TGTGCCTGGAATGGGACACCAGACACTGAAGCTTTCTTT. The full variable domain, in which reference TRBV30 and TRBJ1-1 provide the parts outside the CDR3, is SQTIHQWPATLVQPVGSPLSLECTVEGTSNPNLYWYRQAAGRGLQLLFYSVGIGQISSEVPQNLSASRPQDRQFILSSKKLLLSDSGFYLCAWNGTPDTEAFFGQGTRLTVV.

V is TRBV19 and J is TRBJ1-1, with D uncertain. The CDR3 loop spans 15 amino acids. CDR1 is LNHDA, CDR2 SQIVND, per germline (reference sequence). Between the trimmed V and J ends, which lost 3 bases and 1 base, there was a span of 12 bases. CDR3 nucleotide sequence: TGTGCCAGTAGTATGAATGGGGTAGCGAACACTGAAGCTTTCTTT. It translates to CASSMNGVANTEAFF.

The chain recombines TRBV28 with TRBJ1-4; possibly TRBD1 for D (5 bases). CDR3 length: 15 residues. Trimming cost V 4 bases and J 8 bases, with 17 bases left between them. Germline CDR1 and CDR2: MDHEN and SYDVKM. The CDR3: CASSSTGTGGEKLFF. CDR3 nucleotides: TGTGCCAGCAGTTCGACCGGCACCGGGGGGGAAAAACTGTTTTTT. Variable domain in full (rest from reference TRBV28 and TRBJ1-4): DVKVTQSSRYLVKRTGEKVFLECVQDMDHENMFWYRQDPGLGLRLIYFSYDVKMKEKGDIPEGYSVSREKKERFSLILESASTNQTSMYLCASSSTGTGGEKLFFGSGTQLSVL.

This sequence joins TRBV28 and TRBJ1-5; D uncertain. The V gene's germline CDR1 is MDHEN and CDR2 SYDVKM. Deletions cut 5 bases from V and 8 bases from J, with 10 bases between. This CDR3 comprises 12 residues. Written as DNA, the CDR3 is TGTGCCAGCAGTCCTGGGGTGGAGCCCCAGCATTTT. It encodes CASSPGVEPQHF.

V and J are TRBV10-3 and TRBJ2-3, with 11 positions matching TRBD2. Per germline, CDR1 ENHRY and CDR2 SYGVKD. This CDR3 is 15 amino acids long. J gave up 4 bases and V 4 bases, and 4 bases lay outside the gene matches. The CDR3 loop reads CAISVTSGRPDTQYF. For the CDR3, the DNA is TGTGCCATCAGTGTAACTAGCGGGAGACCAGATACGCAGTATTTT.

In DNA, the CDR3 is TGTGCCAGCAGAGGACTAGCGGCTTCCTACGAGCAGTACTTC. This translates into CASRGLAASYEQYF. The chain uses TRBV6-6 and TRBJ2-7; the match to TRBD2 covers 10 bases. After removal of 6 bases from V and 1 base from J, the junction contained 3 bases not matched to a gene. This CDR3 contains 14 residues. Per germline, CDR1 MNHNY and CDR2 SVGAGI (reference sequence).

The rearrangement uses TRBV7-2 and TRBJ2-5; weak D call: TRBD2 (6 bases). Germline CDR1 and CDR2: SGHTA and FQGNSA. V lost 5 bases to trimming and J lost 3 bases, with 13 bases between them. CDR3 size: 14 residues. CDR3 DNA sequence: TGTGCCAGCAGCCGTAGCGGAGCTAAAGAGACCCAGTACTTC. Translating gives CASSRSGAKETQYF.

The chain uses TRBV11-2 and TRBJ2-7; the D call may be TRBD1 or TRBD2 (5 bases each). CDR1 and CDR2 from the germline V gene are SGHAT and FQNNGV. V was trimmed by 5 bases and J by 8 bases, leaving 13 bases between them. The CDR3 is made up of 12 amino acids. DNA of the CDR3: TGTGCCAGCAGCCCCGGGACGCCGCAGCAGTACTTC. Its protein product is CASSPGTPQQYF.

The chain links TRBV19 to TRBJ1-5; D is unclear. Germline values: CDR1 LNHDA, CDR2 SQIVND (reference sequence). The V end lost 6 bases, the J end lost 7 bases, and 13 bases lay between the germline ends. This CDR3 is built from 13 residues. The CDR3 here is CASSQQLAQPQHF. DNA of the CDR3: TGTGCCAGTAGCCAACAGCTGGCCCAGCCCCAGCATTTT.

The rearrangement uses TRBV19 and TRBJ1-1, with TRBD1 as a possible D gene (5 bases). The V and J ends lost 5 bases and 0 bases respectively, with 13 bases between them. The V gene's germline CDR1 is LNHDA and CDR2 SQIVND (reference sequence). The CDR3 contains 15 residues. The CDR3 coding sequence is TGTGCCAGTAGTTTAGCGGGGGAGATGAACACTGAAGCTTTCTTT. Protein: CASSLAGEMNTEAFF.

This chain connects TRBV4-1 to TRBJ2-7; D unresolved. Germline V gene data show CDR1 as MGHRA and CDR2 as YSYEKL. V was cut by 4 bases and J by 4 bases, with 11 bases left in between. The length of the CDR3 is 13 residues. CDR3 protein: CASSRADRYEQYF. The CDR3 nucleotides are TGCGCCAGCAGCCGGGCAGACCGATACGAGCAGTACTTC.

CDR3 region: CSYRTGPYEQYF. The CDR3 nucleotides read TGCAGCTATAGGACAGGACCTTACGAGCAGTACTTC. This chain uses TRBV29-1 with TRBJ2-7; 7 nucleotides match TRBD1. CDR3 length equals 12 residues. The germline V gene has CDR1 SQVTM and CDR2 ANQGSEA. V shed 8 bases and J 4 bases; nucleotides not matched to a gene: 8.

The rearrangement joins TRBV13 to TRBJ1-3; D is unclear. Trimming took 5 bases from V and 0 from J, leaving 11 bases between them. This CDR3 is built from 15 residues. The germline V gene encodes CDR1 PRHDT and CDR2 FYEKMQ (reference sequence). The CDR3 region is CASSPDASSGNTIYF. The CDR3 DNA sequence: TGTGCCAGCAGCCCGGACGCAAGCTCTGGAAACACCATATATTTT.

This CDR3 reads CASSLGGMVRGANVLTF. DNA for the CDR3: TGTGCCAGCAGCTTGGGTGGTATGGTTCGTGGGGCCAACGTCCTGACTTTC. The chain carries TRBV5-4 and TRBJ2-6; D is uncertain. The CDR3 consists of 17 residues. Trimming shortened V by 0 bases and J by 3 bases, and 13 bases separated the two germline ends. Germline CDR1 and CDR2: SGHNT and YYREEE (reference sequence).

V usage is TRBV6-1 and J usage is TRBJ2-7, with 7 bases that match TRBD1. Germline CDR1 MNHNS, CDR2 SASEGT. CDR3 length equals 13 residues. J gave up 6 bases and V 6 bases, and 8 bases lay outside the gene matches. The DNA for the CDR3 is TGTGCCAGCAGCCGGGACAGTCGTTTCGAGCAGTACTTC. Its protein product is CASSRDSRFEQYF.

The rearrangement joins TRBV7-8 to TRBJ2-5, with D possibly being TRBD1 or TRBD2 (5 bases each). V shed 5 bases and J shed 4 bases, with 14 bases lying between them. The CDR3 extends over 14 amino acids. Germline CDR1 reads SGHVS; CDR2 reads FQNEAQ. In DNA form, the CDR3 reads TGTGCCAGCAGCCATCCGGGAAGGGGAGAGACCCAGTACTTC. This gives the protein CASSHPGRGETQYF.

This clone was counted a single time. The gene calls are TRBV7-2 and TRBJ2-7; either TRBD1 or TRBD2 may fit D (5 bases each). The V and J ends lost 0 bases and 5 bases respectively, with 11 bases between them. CDR3 length: 14 amino acids. Germline V gives CDR1 SGHTA, CDR2 FQGNSA. CDR3 nucleotides: TGTGCCAGCAGCTTAGCGATATGGGACCACGAGCAGTACTTC. This translates into CASSLAIWDHEQYF.

The chain combines TRBV4-1 with TRBJ2-1, with TRBD2 identical over 8 bases. V dropped 0 bases and J dropped 5; count of bases not matched to a gene: 6. CDR1 is MGHRA, CDR2 YSYEKL, per germline. The CDR3 extends over 16 amino acids. For the CDR3, the DNA is TGCGCCAGCAGCCAAGAAATGACTAGCGTTAACAATGAGCAGTTCTTC. This encodes CASSQEMTSVNNEQFF.

This chain uses TRBV11-2 with TRBJ2-3; TRBD1 matches at 9 bases. Trimming at V came to 1 base and at J to 3 bases, leaving 2 bases not matched to a gene. The CDR3 totals 15 residues. Germline-derived CDR1 and CDR2 are SGHAT and FQNNGV. The CDR3, as DNA: TGTGCCAGCAGCTTAGTGGACAGGGGAACAGATACGCAGTATTTT. Amino acid sequence: CASSLVDRGTDTQYF.

This chain connects TRBV5-6 to TRBJ1-4; 8 bases are shared with TRBD1. From germline, CDR1 is SGHDT and CDR2 YYEEEE. This CDR3 has 17 residues. With V trimmed by 5 bases and J by 8 bases, 17 bases remained unmatched. This CDR3 reads CASSRWTGKIVGEKLFF. In DNA form, the CDR3 reads TGTGCCAGCAGTCGTTGGACAGGGAAAATAGTAGGGGAAAAACTGTTTTTT.